This paragraph reports one T cell receptor (beta chain). Assay: immunoSEQ multiplex PCR; the TCRdb copy retains only in-frame clones and omits some. This sample yields about 47,000 clones, of which over 85% are seen a single time; about 2% belongs to the top ten. This entry is derived from a study of T cell changes during pregnancy in multiple sclerosis. There are 12 residues in the CDR3. Germline loops: CDR1 SGHTA, CDR2 FQGNSA. The ends were cut back, 3 bases at V and 5 bases at J, with 7 bases in the middle. Sample: peripheral blood, taken in the first trimester of pregnancy. The chain combines TRBV7-2 with TRBJ2-5; D not certain. The receptor was isolated from a female donor with multiple sclerosis, enrolled in a pregnancy study. CDR3: CASSFIRETQYF. The CDR3 DNA is TGTGCCAGCAGCTTTATACGGGAGACCCAGTACTTC.